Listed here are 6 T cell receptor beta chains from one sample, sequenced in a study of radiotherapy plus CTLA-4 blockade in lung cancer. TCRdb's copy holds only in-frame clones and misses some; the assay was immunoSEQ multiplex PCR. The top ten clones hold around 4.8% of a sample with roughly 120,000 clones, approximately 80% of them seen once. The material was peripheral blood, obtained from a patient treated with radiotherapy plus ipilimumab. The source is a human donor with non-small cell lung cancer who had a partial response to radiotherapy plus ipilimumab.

Here the CDR3 reads CASLVRSDRVNQPQHF. CDR3 nucleotide sequence: TGTGCCAGTTTGGTCAGGTCGGACAGGGTGAATCAGCCCCAGCATTTT. The rearrangement joins TRBV19 to TRBJ1-5, with 8 bases matching TRBD1. The germline V gene has CDR1 LNHDA and CDR2 SQIVND (reference sequence). Trimming cost V 8 bases and J 4 bases; bases outside gene matches: 13. This CDR3 is 16 amino acids long.

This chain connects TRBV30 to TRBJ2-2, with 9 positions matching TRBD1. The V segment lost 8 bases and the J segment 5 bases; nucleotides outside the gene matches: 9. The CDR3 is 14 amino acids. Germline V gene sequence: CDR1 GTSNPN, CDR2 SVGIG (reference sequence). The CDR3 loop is CARPGTGRTGELFF. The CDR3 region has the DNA TGTGCCCGACCCGGGACAGGGAGAACCGGGGAGCTGTTTTTT.

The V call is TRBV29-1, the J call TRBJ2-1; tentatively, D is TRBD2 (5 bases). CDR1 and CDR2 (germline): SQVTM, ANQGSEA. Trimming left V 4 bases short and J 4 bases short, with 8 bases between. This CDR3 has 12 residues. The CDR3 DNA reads TGCAGCGTTGCACGGAGGTACAATGAGCAGTTCTTC. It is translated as CSVARRYNEQFF.

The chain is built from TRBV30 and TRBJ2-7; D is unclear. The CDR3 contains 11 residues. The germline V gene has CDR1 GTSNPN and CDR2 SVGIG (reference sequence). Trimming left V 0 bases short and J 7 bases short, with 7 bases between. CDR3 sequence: CAWSVAREQYF. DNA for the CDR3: TGTGCCTGGAGTGTAGCGCGGGAGCAGTACTTC. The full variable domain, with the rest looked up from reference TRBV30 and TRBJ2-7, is SQTIHQWPATLVQPVGSPLSLECTVEGTSNPNLYWYRQAAGRGLQLLFYSVGIGQISSEVPQNLSASRPQDRQFILSSKKLLLSDSGFYLCAWSVAREQYFGPGTRLTVT.

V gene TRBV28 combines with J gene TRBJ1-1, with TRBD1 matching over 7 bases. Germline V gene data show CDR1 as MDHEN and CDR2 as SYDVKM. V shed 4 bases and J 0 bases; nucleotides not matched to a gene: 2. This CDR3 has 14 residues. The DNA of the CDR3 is TGTGCCAGCAGTTCGGGACAGATGAACACTGAAGCTTTCTTT. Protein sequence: CASSSGQMNTEAFF.

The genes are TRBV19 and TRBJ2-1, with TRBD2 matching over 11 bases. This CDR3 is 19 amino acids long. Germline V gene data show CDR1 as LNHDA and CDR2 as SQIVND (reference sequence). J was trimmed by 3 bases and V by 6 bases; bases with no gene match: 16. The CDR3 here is CASRGLTSRLAGGYNEQFF. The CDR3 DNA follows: TGTGCCAGTAGGGGACTGACGTCCCGGCTAGCGGGAGGCTACAATGAGCAGTTCTTC.